This entry features one T cell receptor (beta chain) sequence. Donors were all healthy Caucasians. TCRdb independently ran MiXCR on the 5' RACE reads; one entry per CDR3 protein. The profile shows some 1,600,000 distinct CDR3 sequences, about 32% of them singletons. These data come from a study of identical twins. CDR1 is SGDLS and CDR2 is YYNGEE in the germline V gene. V lost 4 bases and J lost 6, with 20 bases in between. The CDR3 loop spans 15 amino acids. The clonotype was recovered from a newborn girl in good health. Sequencing used cord blood. The V call is TRBV9, the J call TRBJ2-7; no clear D. In DNA, the CDR3 is TGTGCCAGCAGCCCCCGACCAGGAGTAGTCTGCGAGCAGTACTTC. Its protein product is CASSPRPGVVCEQYF.